The 12 T cell receptor beta chains below were found in one sample sequenced in a study of T cell responses to AZD1222 COVID-19 vaccine. The data were produced by immunoSEQ multiplex PCR, yet TCRdb's version contains in-frame clones alone and is incomplete. The sample lists around 130,000 clones; 88% were seen once. This specimen consisted of peripheral blood, obtained 28 days after the second AZD1222 dose. The receptors were gathered from an adult who received the AZD1222 COVID-19 vaccine.

The chain is built from TRBV28 and TRBJ1-2; 12 nucleotides align to TRBD1. The germline V gene encodes CDR1 MDHEN and CDR2 SYDVKM. CDR3 length: 15 residues. The J segment lost 2 bases and the V segment lost 4 bases, leaving 2 bases of the junction unmatched. DNA for the CDR3: TGTGCCAGCAGTTCGGGACAGGGGGCGAACTATGGCTACACCTTC. Residues: CASSSGQGANYGYTF.

The V call is TRBV29-1, the J call TRBJ2-7; tentatively, D is TRBD1 or TRBD2 (5 bases each). The V gene's germline CDR1 is SQVTM and CDR2 ANQGSEA. Trimming removed 7 bases at V and 3 bases at J, with 13 bases between. The CDR3 sequence is 12 residues long. CDR3 DNA: TGCAGCGCCGGGACCAGTCTCTACGAGCAGTACTTC. Translating gives CSAGTSLYEQYF.

The V call is TRBV5-1, the J call TRBJ2-2, with TRBD2 identical over 9 bases. J was trimmed by 5 bases and V by 8 bases; bases with no gene match: 7. Looked up from germline, CDR1 is SGHRS and CDR2 is YFSETQ. The CDR3 has 14 amino acids. The CDR3 nucleotides read TGCGCCAGTGGGCGACTAGCGGAAACCGGGGAGCTGTTTTTT. Protein product: CASGRLAETGELFF.

The chain uses TRBV5-4 and TRBJ1-2, with a possible D match to TRBD1 (5 bases). The CDR3 spans 13 residues. Trimming removed 5 bases at V and 4 bases at J, with 12 bases between. From germline, CDR1 is SGHNT and CDR2 YYREEE (reference sequence). The CDR3 here is CASSTQGGYGYTF. The CDR3, as DNA: TGTGCCAGCAGTACTCAGGGTGGCTATGGCTACACCTTC.

J is TRBJ2-5 and V is TRBV6-6; weak D call: TRBD1 (6 bases). CDR1 and CDR2 (germline): MNHNY, SVGAGI (reference sequence). Trimming removed 6 bases at V and 4 bases at J, with 15 bases between. The CDR3 covers 14 residues. CDR3 region: CASSNPGVAETQYF. The CDR3, as DNA: TGTGCCAGCAGCAACCCAGGGGTGGCAGAGACCCAGTACTTC.

On this clone itself: Additional DNA sequences in this sample encode the identical CDR3. V and J are TRBV6-5 and TRBJ1-1; the D is unclear. Per germline, CDR1 MNHEY and CDR2 SVGAGI. V was clipped by 0 bases and J by 5 bases, with 7 bases between them. The CDR3 runs to 13 residues. DNA for the CDR3: TGTGCCAGCAGTTACTCGACCGGGACTGAAGCTTTCTTT. Translating it yields CASSYSTGTEAFF.

The chain carries TRBV5-8 and TRBJ2-1; D uncertain. Germline values: CDR1 SGHTS, CDR2 YDEGEE. V lost 3 bases and J lost 0, with 10 bases in between. The CDR3 extends over 15 amino acids. The CDR3 reads CASSSWFGSYNEQFF. CDR3 bases: TGTGCCAGCAGCTCTTGGTTTGGCTCCTACAATGAGCAGTTCTTC.

The chain has TRBV7-2 and TRBJ2-3; possible D gene TRBD2, 7 bases. This CDR3 has 13 amino acids. The V end lost 4 bases, the J end lost 9 bases, and 14 bases lay between the germline ends. Per germline, CDR1 SGHTA and CDR2 FQGNSA. CDR3 DNA sequence: TGTGCCAGCAGCTCTGTACAGGGAGGGACGCAGTATTTT. Translation: CASSSVQGGTQYF.

V is TRBV10-2 and J is TRBJ1-6, with 11 bases fitting TRBD1. Germline loops: CDR1 WSHSY, CDR2 SAAADI. Trimming cost V 6 bases and J 9 bases; bases outside gene matches: 7. The CDR3 runs to 15 residues. The CDR3 region is CASRDPGQGVSPLHF. In DNA form, the CDR3 reads TGCGCCAGCAGGGACCCGGGACAGGGGGTTTCACCCCTCCACTTT.

The chain uses TRBV5-4 and TRBJ1-1, with TRBD1 matching 10 bases. The germline CDR1 and CDR2 sequences are SGHNT and YYREEE (reference sequence). V shed 4 bases and J 2 bases; nucleotides not matched to a gene: 2. The CDR3 is 14 residues long. DNA for the CDR3: TGTGCCAGCAGCAAGACAGGGGGCAACACTGAAGCTTTCTTT. Its protein product is CASSKTGGNTEAFF.

The J gene is TRBJ2-3, the V gene TRBV7-7; 14 bases are shared with TRBD2. V lost 5 bases to trimming and J lost 6 bases; unmatched junction nucleotides: 4. The germline CDR1 and CDR2 sequences are SSHAT and FNYEAQ (reference sequence). This CDR3 has 15 residues. The CDR3 protein is CASSPRLAGGDTQYF. The CDR3 DNA reads as TGTGCCAGCAGCCCCAGACTAGCGGGAGGGGATACGCAGTATTTT.

V usage is TRBV28 and J usage is TRBJ2-2, with 11 bases matching TRBD2. V was pared by 7 bases and J by 6 bases, with 7 bases of the junction left unmatched. The CDR3 covers 15 residues. CDR1 and CDR2 from the germline V gene are MDHEN and SYDVKM. CDR3 in DNA: TGTGCCAGCACCTTGAATAGCGGGAGGGCCGGGGAGCTGTTTTTT. Translated, it gives CASTLNSGRAGELFF.